These T cell receptor beta chains were read from a single sample in a study of T cells in Graves' hyperthyroidism and ophthalmopathy. TCRdb re-derived calls from the multiplex PCR reads in MiXCR, one entry per CDR3 protein. The repertoire holds under 500,000 distinct CDR3 sequences, with 11% to 15% as singletons. Sequences were obtained from blood. Source of these receptors: a man in his forties or fifties with Graves' ophthalmopathy. Each CDR3 is given with its conserved first and last residue. A D gene is named only where the DNA matches it firmly. Not every row has a clone size; where given, it reads once, few, many or a size class.

d_gene: TRBD1; len: 15; j_gene: TRBJ2-5; v_gene: TRBV18; abundance: many; CDR3nt: TGTGCCAGCTCATCCGGGACAGGGGAGGTCGAGACCCAGTACTTC; CDR3aa: CASSSGTGEVETQYF
d_gene: TRBD2; len: 18; j_gene: TRBJ2-3; v_gene: TRBV9; abundance: -; CDR3nt: TGTGCCAGCAGCGTAGGACTGGGAAGCGGGAGGGCCTCCGATACGCAGTATTTT; CDR3aa: CASSVGLGSGRASDTQYF
d_gene: -; len: 16; j_gene: TRBJ1-5; v_gene: TRBV19; abundance: many; CDR3nt: TGTGCCAGTAGTCTCCGGTCCGTTTCCCCCCATCAGCCCCAGCATTTT; CDR3aa: CASSLRSVSPHQPQHF
d_gene: -; len: 13; j_gene: TRBJ1-5; v_gene: TRBV20-1; abundance: many; CDR3nt: TGCAGTGCTAGACGCGACAGAAATCAGCCCCAGCATTTT; CDR3aa: CSARRDRNQPQHF
d_gene: -; len: 16; j_gene: TRBJ1-5; v_gene: TRBV28; abundance: many; CDR3nt: TGTGCCAGCAGTCCCCACACAGGGACCGCCAATCAGCCCCAGCATTTT; CDR3aa: CASSPHTGTANQPQHF
d_gene: TRBD2; len: 16; j_gene: TRBJ2-7; v_gene: TRBV28; abundance: many; CDR3nt: TGTGCCAGCAGTTTATCGGTGAGAGCGGGAGATCGTGAGCAGTACTTC; CDR3aa: CASSLSVRAGDREQYF
d_gene: TRBD2; len: 16; j_gene: TRBJ2-2; v_gene: TRBV6-2/TRBV6-3; abundance: -; CDR3nt: TGTGCCAGCAGAGCTAGCGGGAGGAGGTATACCGGGGAGCTGTTTTTT; CDR3aa: CASRASGRRYTGELFF
d_gene: -; len: 14; j_gene: TRBJ2-1; v_gene: TRBV7-9; abundance: many; CDR3nt: TGTGCCAGCAGTCCTCGGACGGAGGGGGGGGAGCAGTTCTTC; CDR3aa: CASSPRTEGGEQFF
d_gene: TRBD1; len: 16; j_gene: TRBJ2-7; v_gene: TRBV6-6; abundance: many; CDR3nt: TGTGCCAGCAGTTACTCAGGGACAGGGGGCATCTACGAGCAGTACTTC; CDR3aa: CASSYSGTGGIYEQYF
d_gene: -; len: 16; j_gene: TRBJ2-1; v_gene: TRBV27; abundance: -; CDR3nt: TGTGCCAGCAGTTTACGAGGCGGGACCGGGTACAATGAGCAGTTCTTC; CDR3aa: CASSLRGGTGYNEQFF
d_gene: TRBD1; len: 16; j_gene: TRBJ1-4; v_gene: TRBV28; abundance: few; CDR3nt: TGTGCCAGCAGTTTATGGGAACAGGGGGCGTTCGAAAAACTGTTTTTT; CDR3aa: CASSLWEQGAFEKLFF
d_gene: -; len: 13; j_gene: TRBJ2-3; v_gene: TRBV19; abundance: few; CDR3nt: TGTGCCAGCCTGAGGGACTCAGAGGATACGCAGTATTTT; CDR3aa: CASLRDSEDTQYF
d_gene: -; len: 14; j_gene: TRBJ2-2; v_gene: TRBV19; abundance: once; CDR3nt: TGTGCCAGTAAACGGACGGGCGACGCCGGGGAGCTGTTTTTT; CDR3aa: CASKRTGDAGELFF
d_gene: -; len: 16; j_gene: TRBJ2-2; v_gene: TRBV18; abundance: -; CDR3nt: TGTGCCAGCGCTACTCCCGGGACATCGAACACCGGGGAGCTGTTTTTT; CDR3aa: CASATPGTSNTGELFF
d_gene: -; len: 14; j_gene: TRBJ2-3; v_gene: TRBV5-1; abundance: -; CDR3nt: TGCGCCAGCAGCTCCCCGGGGCTCACAGATACGCAGTATTTT; CDR3aa: CASSSPGLTDTQYF
d_gene: -; len: 16; j_gene: TRBJ2-5; v_gene: TRBV20-1; abundance: many; CDR3nt: TGCAGTGCTGGGACTCTTAACGATTGGAGTATAGAGACCCAGTACTTC; CDR3aa: CSAGTLNDWSIETQYF
d_gene: TRBD2; len: 16; j_gene: TRBJ2-3; v_gene: TRBV7-8; abundance: many; CDR3nt: TGTGCCAGCAGCTTAGATAGCGGGAGGGGGGCAGATACGCAGTATTTT; CDR3aa: CASSLDSGRGADTQYF
d_gene: TRBD2; len: 12; j_gene: TRBJ2-5; v_gene: TRBV3-1; abundance: few; CDR3nt: TGTGCCAGCAGCCAAGGGGAGGGGACCCGGTACTTC; CDR3aa: CASSQGEGTRYF
d_gene: TRBD2; len: 17; j_gene: TRBJ2-5; v_gene: TRBV5-8; abundance: -; CDR3nt: TGTGCCAGCAGCTACCCGAGACTAGCGGGAGTGCAAGAGACCCAGTACTTC; CDR3aa: CASSYPRLAGVQETQYF
d_gene: -; len: 13; j_gene: TRBJ1-2; v_gene: TRBV2; abundance: many; CDR3nt: TGTGCCAGCAGTACGGACAGCAACTATGGCTACACCTTC; CDR3aa: CASSTDSNYGYTF
d_gene: -; len: 15; j_gene: TRBJ2-3; v_gene: TRBV20-1; abundance: many; CDR3nt: TGCAGTGCTAGAGGTAGCGGCACTAGCACAGATACGCAGTATTTT; CDR3aa: CSARGSGTSTDTQYF
d_gene: -; len: 13; j_gene: TRBJ1-5; v_gene: TRBV11-3; abundance: many; CDR3nt: TGTGCCAGCAGCCGTGACATCAATCAGCCCCAGCATTTT; CDR3aa: CASSRDINQPQHF
d_gene: TRBD1; len: 16; j_gene: TRBJ1-1; v_gene: TRBV20-1; abundance: many; CDR3nt: TGCAGTGCTAAAAAATTCTCGGGACAGATGAACACTGAAGCTTTCTTT; CDR3aa: CSAKKFSGQMNTEAFF
d_gene: -; len: 15; j_gene: TRBJ1-5; v_gene: TRBV30; abundance: -; CDR3nt: TGTGCCTGGAGTGTTCGGGGAAATAGCAATCAGCCCCAGCATTTT; CDR3aa: CAWSVRGNSNQPQHF
d_gene: TRBD2; len: 15; j_gene: TRBJ2-5; v_gene: TRBV5-1; abundance: few; CDR3nt: TGCGCCAGCAGCTTGGATGGGGGGGATCAAGAGACCCAGTACTTC; CDR3aa: CASSLDGGDQETQYF
d_gene: -; len: 12; j_gene: TRBJ1-1; v_gene: TRBV30; abundance: many; CDR3nt: TGTGCCTGGAGGAAGGGGCAGACTGAAGCTTTCTTT; CDR3aa: CAWRKGQTEAFF
d_gene: -; len: 16; j_gene: TRBJ2-2; v_gene: TRBV6-1; abundance: -; CDR3nt: TGTGCCAGCAGTGAAGTCACAGGGATTAACACCGGGGAGCTGTTTTTT; CDR3aa: CASSEVTGINTGELFF
d_gene: -; len: 11; j_gene: TRBJ1-1; v_gene: TRBV20-1; abundance: many; CDR3nt: TGCAGTGCTAGAGGGGTGTCTGAAGCTTTCTTT; CDR3aa: CSARGVSEAFF
d_gene: TRBD1; len: 17; j_gene: TRBJ1-5; v_gene: TRBV6-1; abundance: -; CDR3nt: TGTGCCAGCAGTGAAGCGCTGGGACAGGGATCTCATCAGCCCCAGCATTTT; CDR3aa: CASSEALGQGSHQPQHF
d_gene: -; len: 16; j_gene: TRBJ2-7; v_gene: TRBV12-3/TRBV12-4; abundance: once; CDR3nt: TGTGCCAGCAGTTTCGGCCCGCCTACTGGCTACAATGAGCAGTACTTC; CDR3aa: CASSFGPPTGYNEQYF
d_gene: -; len: 13; j_gene: TRBJ1-1; v_gene: TRBV5-5; abundance: many; CDR3nt: TGTGCCAGCAGCCTGGGGGGGACCTCTGAAGCTTTCTTT; CDR3aa: CASSLGGTSEAFF
d_gene: -; len: 15; j_gene: TRBJ1-1; v_gene: TRBV6-1; abundance: few; CDR3nt: TGTGCCAACAGTTCGGGCAGGGGAAGGAACACTGAAGCTTTCTTT; CDR3aa: CANSSGRGRNTEAFF
d_gene: TRBD1; len: 16; j_gene: TRBJ2-5; v_gene: TRBV24-1; abundance: -; CDR3nt: TGTGCCACCAGTGATTTGCGGGACAGGAGACCGTGGACCCAGTACTTC; CDR3aa: CATSDLRDRRPWTQYF
d_gene: -; len: 13; j_gene: TRBJ1-1; v_gene: TRBV28; abundance: few; CDR3nt: TGTGCCAGCAGATCGGACATGAACACTGAAGCTTTCTTT; CDR3aa: CASRSDMNTEAFF
d_gene: -; len: 17; j_gene: TRBJ2-1; v_gene: TRBV28; abundance: many; CDR3nt: TGTGCCAGCAGACTCCTGACCCCTAGCGCCGTCCCCAATGAGCAGTTCTTC; CDR3aa: CASRLLTPSAVPNEQFF
d_gene: -; len: 13; j_gene: TRBJ1-4; v_gene: TRBV20-1; abundance: many; CDR3nt: TGCAGTGCTAGAGAAGGGCGACGGGAAAAACTGTTTTTT; CDR3aa: CSAREGRREKLFF
d_gene: TRBD1; len: 16; j_gene: TRBJ1-2; v_gene: TRBV11-2; abundance: few; CDR3nt: TGTGCCAGCAGCCGACTCCGACAGGGGGCCGTAGGTGGCTACACCTTC; CDR3aa: CASSRLRQGAVGGYTF
d_gene: TRBD1; len: 17; j_gene: TRBJ1-5; v_gene: TRBV11-3; abundance: -; CDR3nt: TGTGCCAGCAGCGAACCCCCCCGGGACAGCGGCAATCAGCCCCAGCATTTT; CDR3aa: CASSEPPRDSGNQPQHF
d_gene: -; len: 13; j_gene: TRBJ2-1; v_gene: TRBV14; abundance: many; CDR3nt: TGTGCCAGCAGCTACGTTAGGGTAGGCGAGCAGTTCTTC; CDR3aa: CASSYVRVGEQFF
d_gene: -; len: 16; j_gene: TRBJ2-1; v_gene: TRBV27; abundance: many; CDR3nt: TGTGCCAGCAGTCCCTACCGGGTAGCGGTAGAGGTTGAGCAGTTCTTC; CDR3aa: CASSPYRVAVEVEQFF
d_gene: TRBD2; len: 16; j_gene: TRBJ2-2; v_gene: TRBV12-3/TRBV12-4; abundance: many; CDR3nt: TGTGCCAGCAGCCTACTAGCGGGACCGCTCACCGGGGAGCTGTTTTTT; CDR3aa: CASSLLAGPLTGELFF
d_gene: TRBD1; len: 14; j_gene: TRBJ2-7; v_gene: TRBV6-1; abundance: -; CDR3nt: TGTGCCAGCAGGGCCGGGACAGGGGGTGACGAGCAGTACTTC; CDR3aa: CASRAGTGGDEQYF
d_gene: TRBD2; len: 18; j_gene: TRBJ2-3; v_gene: TRBV7-3; abundance: many; CDR3nt: TGTGCCAGCAGCTTAGGTCTGGCTAGCGGGAGGCTCACAGATACGCAGTATTTT; CDR3aa: CASSLGLASGRLTDTQYF
d_gene: -; len: 13; j_gene: TRBJ2-1; v_gene: TRBV2; abundance: many; CDR3nt: TGTGCCAGCACGGGACAATTATACAATGAGCAGTTCTTC; CDR3aa: CASTGQLYNEQFF
d_gene: -; len: 15; j_gene: TRBJ2-5; v_gene: TRBV27; abundance: -; CDR3nt: TGTGCCAGCAGGGGCCGGGACTTTAGTGGGGAGACCCAGTACTTC; CDR3aa: CASRGRDFSGETQYF
d_gene: -; len: 16; j_gene: TRBJ2-7; v_gene: TRBV7-8; abundance: many; CDR3nt: TGTGCCAGCAGCTTAGGGGTGTCAGGGAGGTCCTACGAGCAGTACTTC; CDR3aa: CASSLGVSGRSYEQYF
d_gene: TRBD2; len: 16; j_gene: TRBJ2-3; v_gene: TRBV7-3; abundance: -; CDR3nt: TGTGCCAGCAGGGACCCCGGGGTAGCGGGGGAAGATACGCAGTATTTT; CDR3aa: CASRDPGVAGEDTQYF
d_gene: -; len: 14; j_gene: TRBJ2-7; v_gene: TRBV7-6; abundance: many; CDR3nt: TGTGCCAGCAGCCACGGTACGGAACCCTACGAGCAGTACTTC; CDR3aa: CASSHGTEPYEQYF
d_gene: TRBD2; len: 15; j_gene: TRBJ2-7; v_gene: TRBV7-2; abundance: -; CDR3nt: TGTGCCAGCAGCTTAGTCGCGGGAGGGCTCCACGAGCAGTACTTC; CDR3aa: CASSLVAGGLHEQYF
d_gene: TRBD2; len: 17; j_gene: TRBJ2-3; v_gene: TRBV27; abundance: many; CDR3nt: TGTGCCAGCAGTTTCTTATTAGCGGGAGGGCCGACAGATACGCAGTATTTT; CDR3aa: CASSFLLAGGPTDTQYF
d_gene: -; len: 14; j_gene: TRBJ2-1; v_gene: TRBV12-3/TRBV12-4; abundance: -; CDR3nt: TGTGCCAGCAGTCTAAATGATGTGGGGAATGAGCAGTTCTTC; CDR3aa: CASSLNDVGNEQFF
d_gene: -; len: 15; j_gene: TRBJ2-5; v_gene: TRBV3-1; abundance: many; CDR3nt: TGTGCCAGCAGCCAAGCCAGGCGGCCCCAAGAGACCCAGTACTTC; CDR3aa: CASSQARRPQETQYF
d_gene: -; len: 14; j_gene: TRBJ2-6; v_gene: TRBV20-1; abundance: many; CDR3nt: TGCAGTGCTAGAGGGATCTCTGGGGCCAACGTCCTGACTTTC; CDR3aa: CSARGISGANVLTF
d_gene: -; len: 13; j_gene: TRBJ2-5; v_gene: TRBV3-1; abundance: many; CDR3nt: TGTGCCAGCAGCTCAATCGGACGGGAGACCCAGTACTTC; CDR3aa: CASSSIGRETQYF